This T cell receptor (beta chain) was captured by sequencing in a study of molecular identifiers for immune sequencing clone quantification. Looking at the study overall: Replicate experiments took RNA from around 18,000 or 91,000 naive CD8 cells, divided it five ways and sequenced four.

Comment on this clonotype: This may be a read error, as it is one base from a much larger clone.

Sorted cell numbers of roughly 19,000 to 1,000,000, with 10%, 30% or 50% RNA, served as input for naive CD8 libraries. CD8+CD4-CCR7+CD45RA+ sorting gave the naive CD8 T cells. The CDR3 has 14 amino acids. CDR1 and CDR2 (germline): LGHDT, YNNKEL (reference sequence). Each CDR3 protein gets one entry after TCRdb re-called the PCR reads with MiXCR. This sample has about 510,000 distinct CDR3 sequences, with about 26% found just once. The specimen was naive CD8+ T cells from blood, with Jurkat cell RNA spiked in. Subset noted: FACS-sorted CD8+CD4-CCR7+CD45RA+ naive T cells. The rearrangement uses TRBV3-1 and TRBJ2-7, with 9 bases fitting TRBD1. The TCR was taken from a human donor in good health. Some libraries in this study had Jurkat cell RNA spiked in. The chain's CDR3 is CANSATGQGYEQYF. Written as DNA, the CDR3 is TGTGCCAACAGCGCGACCGGACAGGGGTACGAGCAGTACTTC.